A single T cell receptor (beta chain) is shown here with its context. The data originate from a study of T cell responses to AZD1222 COVID-19 vaccine. With 6 bases removed from V and 0 bases from J, the gap between germline ends came to 8 bases. The CDR3 is made up of 13 amino acids. TCRdb keeps only in-frame clones here, not all; method: immunoSEQ multiplex PCR. Seen here are approximately 64,000 clones, around 84% observed once, and the top ten hold approximately 9.8%. This TCR was sampled from an adult in good health. This chain connects TRBV12-3 or TRBV12-4 to TRBJ1-2, with D hard to call. Here the sequenced sample was peripheral blood, taken on day 0 of AZD1222 vaccination. DNA of the CDR3: TGTGCCAGCAGGGCGTCATCTAACTATGGCTACACCTTC. Translated: CASRASSNYGYTF.